The entry below describes one T cell receptor beta chain. What it binds is unknown. The germline gives CDR1 LGHDT, CDR2 YNNKEL (reference sequence). The CDR3 length is 17 residues. V lost 4 bases and J 3 bases, leaving 20 bases between the germline ends. This sample was taken from a study of blood T cells in healthy people across ages. About the research overall: Per every two T cells, about one barcoded beta molecule was captured by template switching. Whole-study findings and limits: Possibly confounding the expanded clonotype changes was the fact that donor CMV status was unknown. Among long-lived donors, naive CD4+ cells were more numerous and diversity higher than in aged donors.

A second 7 to 11 cycle PCR used barcoded and J-beta primers. TCRdb re-analysed the 5' RACE reads in MiXCR, keeping a single row per CDR3 protein. The table records approximately 400,000 distinct CDR3 sequences, approximately 47% of them present only once. Sequenced material: blood. The receptor comes from a man in his fifties or sixties in good health. The chain recombines TRBV3-1 with TRBJ2-3; TRBD2 might be the D (5 bases). The CDR3 here is CASSRNPLGRKTDTQYF. CDR3 nucleotide sequence: TGTGCCAGCAGCCGCAACCCCCTTGGGAGAAAGACAGATACGCAGTATTTT.